This T cell receptor (beta chain) was found in a study of T cells in Graves' hyperthyroidism and ophthalmopathy. Study results and caveats: In the blood, most expanded thyroid clonotypes above 0.001 appeared as well.

This clonotype showed up many times. The antigen is unknown. Uncontrolled infection, other autoimmune disease, pregnancy or lactation led to exclusion. Diagnoses rested on clinical symptoms, serum thyroxine and TRAb, thyroid ultrasound and orbital computed tomography. Isolation of PBMCs was performed on 10 ml fresh peripheral blood. The trim removed 6 bases at V and 6 bases at J, leaving 13 bases unmatched. The V gene's germline CDR1 is DFQATT and CDR2 SNEGSKA (reference sequence). The CDR3 loop spans 16 amino acids. Using RNA transcripts as the source, TCR beta CDR3 regions were amplified. A set of HTBI primers served as the primers for a first-round RT-PCR of the TCR CDR3. Each CDR3 protein is one row after TCRdb ran MiXCR on the multiplex PCR reads. Of nearly 250,000 distinct CDR3 sequences in the sample, approximately 25% were seen once.

This rearrangement joins TRBV20-1 to TRBJ2-2, with 10 bases identical to TRBD2. The receptor's source is a woman aged 40 to 50 with Graves' ophthalmopathy. Specimen: blood. The CDR3 sequence: CSAASSGSLTPGELFF. The CDR3 nucleotides are TGCAGTGCCGCATCTAGCGGGAGCTTAACCCCCGGGGAGCTGTTTTTT.